This is a list of T cell receptor beta chains from one sample in a study of cytomegalovirus exposure and HLA in healthy donors. The data were produced by immunoSEQ multiplex PCR, yet TCRdb's version contains in-frame clones alone and is incomplete. The repertoire holds about 160,000 clones, with almost 80% as singletons. Source material: PBMCs. These receptors all stem from a woman aged 45 to 65 in good health and CMV-seropositive. The CDR3 runs from the conserved cysteine through the conserved F or W. The D gene is left open where the match is weak. A clone size is listed for some rows: how often the clone was seen (once, few, many), or a class if it is expanded.

size	D	V	J	CDR3	DNA
.	.	TRBV30	TRBJ1-1	CAWSPMMGLNTEAFF	TGTGCCTGGAGTCCCATGATGGGACTTAACACTGAAGCTTTCTTT
.	TRBD1	TRBV10-3	TRBJ2-3	CAISDRGKADTQYF	TGTGCCATCAGTGACAGGGGGAAGGCAGATACGCAGTATTTT
.	.	TRBV5-4	TRBJ2-1	CASSLQRAPYNEQFF	TGTGCCAGCAGCTTGCAGCGGGCCCCATACAATGAGCAGTTCTTC
.	.	TRBV4-3	TRBJ2-1	CASSQDSGNNEQFF	TGCGCCAGCAGCCAAGATAGCGGAAACAATGAGCAGTTCTTC
.	.	TRBV7-2	TRBJ2-2	CASSLVSQGTGELFF	TGTGCCAGCAGCTTAGTGTCCCAGGGCACCGGGGAGCTGTTTTTT
.	TRBD2	TRBV29-1	TRBJ2-5	CSVATSGREETQYF	TGCAGCGTCGCCACTAGCGGGAGAGAGGAGACCCAGTACTTC
.	.	TRBV5-5	TRBJ1-5	CASSLAGLYQPQHF	TGTGCCAGCAGCTTGGCAGGTCTCTACCAGCCCCAGCATTTT
.	.	TRBV9	TRBJ2-6	CASSVGTVSGANVLTF	TGTGCCAGCAGCGTAGGGACAGTCTCTGGGGCCAACGTCCTGACTTTC
.	.	TRBV5-1	TRBJ1-1	CASSLAVGWEYTEAFF	TGCGCCAGCAGCTTGGCCGTCGGTTGGGAGTACACTGAAGCTTTCTTT
.	TRBD1	TRBV7-9	TRBJ1-1	CASSLGAVGQSNTEAFF	TGTGCCAGCAGCTTAGGAGCCGTGGGACAGTCGAACACTGAAGCTTTCTTT
.	TRBD1	TRBV29-1	TRBJ2-1	CSVEVVRGQNEQFF	TGCAGCGTTGAAGTGGTCAGGGGACAGAATGAGCAGTTCTTC
.	TRBD1	TRBV2	TRBJ1-4	CAGSGQASLATNEKLFF	TGTGCCGGCAGTGGACAGGCAAGTCTTGCAACTAATGAAAAACTGTTTTTT
few	.	TRBV18	TRBJ1-1	CASSRQANTEAFF	TGTGCCAGCTCAAGACAGGCGAACACTGAAGCTTTCTTT
.	.	TRBV5-4	TRBJ1-6	CASSTGQLPASPLHF	TGTGCCAGCAGCACCGGACAGCTTCCGGCTTCACCCCTCCACTTT
.	.	TRBV18	TRBJ1-1	CAGSPNAAAEAFF	TGTGCCGGCTCACCTAACGCGGCCGCGGAAGCTTTCTTT
.	TRBD1	TRBV10-3	TRBJ1-3	CAIRDEQGDSGNTIYF	TGTGCCATCAGGGATGAACAGGGGGACTCTGGAAACACCATATATTTT
.	.	TRBV11-2	TRBJ2-5	CASSLGRGASFRETQYF	TGTGCCAGCAGCTTAGGCAGGGGGGCTAGCTTTCGAGAGACCCAGTACTTC
.	TRBD1	TRBV19	TRBJ1-1	CASTPGQGVEAFF	TGTGCCAGTACCCCGGGACAGGGGGTTGAAGCTTTCTTT
.	.	TRBV11-2	TRBJ1-1	CASSPTTGWNTEAFF	TGTGCCAGCAGCCCGACGACAGGTTGGAACACTGAAGCTTTCTTT
.	TRBD1	TRBV11-2	TRBJ1-2	CASSLGGTGASLFYGYTF	TGTGCCAGCAGCTTAGGCGGGACAGGGGCTTCCCTCTTCTATGGCTACACCTTC
.	TRBD2	TRBV6-5	TRBJ2-7	CASSSTSGTYEQYF	TGTGCCAGCAGTTCGACTAGCGGGACCTACGAGCAGTACTTC
few	TRBD2	TRBV13	TRBJ2-1	CASSLGTSGNEQFF	TGTGCCAGCAGCTTGGGGACTAGCGGCAATGAGCAGTTCTTC
.	.	TRBV7-2	TRBJ1-5	CASSSYSSNQPQHF	TGTGCCAGCAGCTCTTACAGTAGCAATCAGCCCCAGCATTTT
.	.	TRBV7-2	TRBJ2-1	CASSLNQGTYNEQFF	TGTGCCAGCAGCTTAAACCAGGGAACCTACAATGAGCAGTTCTTC